This T cell receptor beta chain is drawn from a study of cytomegalovirus exposure and HLA in healthy donors. Primers included in the PCR were 60 Vbeta and 13 Jbeta primers. Sequencing used immunoSEQ multiplex PCR; TCRdb keeps in-frame clones, though not all of them. The sample includes about 130,000 clones, approximately 72% seen only once; the top ten take roughly 3%. Study-wide results and limits: Differences between HLA loci emerged in a later analysis of TCR association rates, with DRB1 most and HLA-C fewest.

A note on this clone: Its antigen is not identified.

The CDR3 is made up of 13 amino acids. The ends were cut back, 1 base at V and 10 bases at J, with 16 bases in the middle. In germline, CDR1 is GTSNPN, CDR2 SVGIG (reference sequence). The sample taken for sequencing was PBMCs. The sequence was collected from a human donor in good health. The J gene is TRBJ2-5, the V gene TRBV30, with D possibly being TRBD2 (6 bases). CDR3 protein: CAWSERAGNLQYF. The CDR3, as DNA: TGTGCCTGGAGTGAGAGGGCGGGGAACCTCCAGTACTTC.